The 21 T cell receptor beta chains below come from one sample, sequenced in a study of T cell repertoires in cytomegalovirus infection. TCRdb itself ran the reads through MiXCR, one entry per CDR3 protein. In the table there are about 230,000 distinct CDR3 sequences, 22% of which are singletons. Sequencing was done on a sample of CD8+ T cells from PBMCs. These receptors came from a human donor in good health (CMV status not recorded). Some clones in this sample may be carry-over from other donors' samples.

The CDR3 here is CTVEVGYGYTF. The CDR3 bases are TGCACAGTCGAGGTGGGCTATGGCTACACCTTC. The chain carries TRBV29-1 and TRBJ1-2; D unresolved. The germline gives CDR1 SQVTM, CDR2 ANQGSEA. The CDR3 length is 11 residues.

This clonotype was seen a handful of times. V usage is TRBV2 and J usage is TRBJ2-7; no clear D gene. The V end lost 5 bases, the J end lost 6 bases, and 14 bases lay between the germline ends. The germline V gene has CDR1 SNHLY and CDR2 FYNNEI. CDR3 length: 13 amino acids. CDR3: CASSQTGGGEQYF. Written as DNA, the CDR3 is TGTGCCAGCAGTCAGACTGGCGGTGGCGAGCAGTACTTC.

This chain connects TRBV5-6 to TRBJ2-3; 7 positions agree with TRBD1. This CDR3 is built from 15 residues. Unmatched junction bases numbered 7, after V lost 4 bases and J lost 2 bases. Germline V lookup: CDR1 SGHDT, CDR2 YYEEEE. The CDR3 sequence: CASSQGQFATDTQYF. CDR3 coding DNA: TGTGCCAGCAGCCAGGGACAGTTCGCCACAGATACGCAGTATTTT.

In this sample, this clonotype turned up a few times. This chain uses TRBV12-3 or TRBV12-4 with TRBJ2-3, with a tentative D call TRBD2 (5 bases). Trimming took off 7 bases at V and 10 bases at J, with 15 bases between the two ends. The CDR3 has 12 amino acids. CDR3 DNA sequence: TGTGCCAGCACCTCGTTCGACGGGGCGCAGTATTTT. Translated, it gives CASTSFDGAQYF.

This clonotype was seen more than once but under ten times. CDR3 sequence: CASSWTPGNTEAFF. CDR3 bases: TGTGCCAGCAGTTGGACCCCAGGGAACACTGAAGCTTTCTTT. The chain uses TRBV27 and TRBJ1-1; no definite D call. Trimming stripped 4 bases from V and 1 base from J, with 10 bases between. CDR1 MNHEY and CDR2 SMNVEV come from the germline V gene (reference sequence). This CDR3 comprises 14 residues.

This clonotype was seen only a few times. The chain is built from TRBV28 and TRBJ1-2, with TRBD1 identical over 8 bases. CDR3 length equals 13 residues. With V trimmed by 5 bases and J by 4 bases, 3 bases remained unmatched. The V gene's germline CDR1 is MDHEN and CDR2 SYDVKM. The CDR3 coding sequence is TGTGCCAGCAGTGTACAGGGGGTCTATGGCTACACCTTC. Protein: CASSVQGVYGYTF.

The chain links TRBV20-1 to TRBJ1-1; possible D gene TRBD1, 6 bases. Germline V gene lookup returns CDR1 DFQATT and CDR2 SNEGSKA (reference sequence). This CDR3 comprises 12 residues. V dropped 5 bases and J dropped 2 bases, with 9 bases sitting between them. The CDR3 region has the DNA TGCAGTGCTTCGGGACACAACACTGAAGCTTTCTTT. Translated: CSASGHNTEAFF.

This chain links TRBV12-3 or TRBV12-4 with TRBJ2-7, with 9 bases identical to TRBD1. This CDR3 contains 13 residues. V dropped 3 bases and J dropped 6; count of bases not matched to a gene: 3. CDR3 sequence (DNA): TGTGCCAGCAGTTTCGGGACAGGGACCGAGCAGTACTTC. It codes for CASSFGTGTEQYF.

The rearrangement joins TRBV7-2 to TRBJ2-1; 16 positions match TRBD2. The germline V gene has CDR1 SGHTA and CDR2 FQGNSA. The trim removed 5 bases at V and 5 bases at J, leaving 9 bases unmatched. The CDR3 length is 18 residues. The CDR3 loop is CASSQAGTSGGVNNEQFF. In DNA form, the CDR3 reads TGTGCCAGCAGCCAGGCCGGGACTAGCGGGGGGGTCAACAATGAGCAGTTCTTC. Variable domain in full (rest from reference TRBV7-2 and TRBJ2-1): GAGVSQSPSNKVTEKGKDVELRCDPISGHTALYWYRQSLGQGLEFLIYFQGNSAPDKSGLPSDRFSAERTGGSVSTLTIQRTQQEDSAVYLCASSQAGTSGGVNNEQFFGPGTRLTVL.

The CDR3 DNA reads TGTGCCAGCAGCGGATTCGAGACTGGAGAAAAACTGTTTTTT. This sequence encodes CASSGFETGEKLFF. V usage is TRBV6-6 and J usage is TRBJ1-4; D is unresolved. Trimming stripped 6 bases from V and 8 bases from J, with 16 bases between. Germline V gene lookup returns CDR1 MNHNY and CDR2 SVGAGI (reference sequence). CDR3 length equals 14 residues.

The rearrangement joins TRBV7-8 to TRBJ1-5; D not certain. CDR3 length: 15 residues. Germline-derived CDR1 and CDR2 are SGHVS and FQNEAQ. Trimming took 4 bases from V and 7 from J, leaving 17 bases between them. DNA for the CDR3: TGTGCCAGCAGCTCCCGGGCCGTGGCAGGCCAGCCCCAGCATTTT. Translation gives CASSSRAVAGQPQHF.

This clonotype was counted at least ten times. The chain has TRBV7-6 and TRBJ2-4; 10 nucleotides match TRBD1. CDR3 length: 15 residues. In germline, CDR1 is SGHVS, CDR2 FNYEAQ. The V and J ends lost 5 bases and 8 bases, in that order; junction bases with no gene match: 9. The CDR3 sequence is CASSHTTGGADIQYF. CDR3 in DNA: TGTGCCAGCAGCCACACGACAGGGGGCGCTGACATTCAGTACTTC.

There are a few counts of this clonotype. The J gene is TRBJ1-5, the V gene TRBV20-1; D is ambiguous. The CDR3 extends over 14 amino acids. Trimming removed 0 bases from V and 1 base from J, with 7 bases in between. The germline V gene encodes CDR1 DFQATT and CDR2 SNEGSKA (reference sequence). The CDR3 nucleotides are TGCAGTGCTAGAGACCCAAGGAGCAATCAGCCCCAGCATTTT. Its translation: CSARDPRSNQPQHF.

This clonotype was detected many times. In nucleotides, the CDR3 is TGTGCCAGCAGCTTAGGACTAGCGGACAATGAGCAGTTCTTC. Encoded protein: CASSLGLADNEQFF. The chain employs TRBV7-2 and TRBJ2-1; 9 bases map to TRBD2. The germline V gene has CDR1 SGHTA and CDR2 FQGNSA. This CDR3 comprises 14 residues. The trim removed 1 base at V and 5 bases at J, leaving 0 bases unmatched. Based on the CDR3 plus reference TRBV7-2 and TRBJ2-1, the full variable domain is GAGVSQSPSNKVTEKGKDVELRCDPISGHTALYWYRQSLGQGLEFLIYFQGNSAPDKSGLPSDRFSAERTGGSVSTLTIQRTQQEDSAVYLCASSLGLADNEQFFGPGTRLTVL.

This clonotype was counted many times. The CDR3 region has the DNA TGTGCCAGCAGTTTTGCAGTCATTCGGGAGACCCAGTACTTC. As protein: CASSFAVIRETQYF. The chain recombines TRBV28 with TRBJ2-5; D is unclear. Germline values: CDR1 MDHEN, CDR2 SYDVKM. This CDR3 is built from 14 residues. V lost 3 bases and J lost 5, with 13 bases in between.

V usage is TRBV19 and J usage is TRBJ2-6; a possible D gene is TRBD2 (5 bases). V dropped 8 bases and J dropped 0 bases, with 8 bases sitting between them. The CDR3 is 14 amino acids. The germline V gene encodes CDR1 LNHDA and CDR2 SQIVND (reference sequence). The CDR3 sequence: CASEAGSGANVLTF. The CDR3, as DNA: TGTGCCAGTGAGGCGGGCTCTGGGGCCAACGTCCTGACTTTC.

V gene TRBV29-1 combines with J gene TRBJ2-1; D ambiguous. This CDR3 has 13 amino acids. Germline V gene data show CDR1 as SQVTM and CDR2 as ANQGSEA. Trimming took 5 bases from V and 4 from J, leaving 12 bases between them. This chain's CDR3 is CSVIPADYNEQFF. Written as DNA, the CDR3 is TGCAGCGTTATCCCTGCAGATTACAATGAGCAGTTCTTC.

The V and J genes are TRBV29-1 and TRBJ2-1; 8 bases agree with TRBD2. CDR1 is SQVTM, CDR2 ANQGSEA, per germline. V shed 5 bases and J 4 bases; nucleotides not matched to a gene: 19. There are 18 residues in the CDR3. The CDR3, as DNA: TGCAGCGTTTTGGGCGTGGGAGCTCGGGGGGGGGGATACAATGAGCAGTTCTTC. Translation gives CSVLGVGARGGGYNEQFF.

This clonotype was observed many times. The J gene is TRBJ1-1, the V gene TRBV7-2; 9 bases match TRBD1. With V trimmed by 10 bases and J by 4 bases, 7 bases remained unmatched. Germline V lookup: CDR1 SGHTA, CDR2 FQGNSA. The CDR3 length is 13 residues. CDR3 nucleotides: TGTGCCAACAAGGACAGGGGCGCCACTGAAGCTTTCTTT. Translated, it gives CANKDRGATEAFF.

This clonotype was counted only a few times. The CDR3 loop is CASSYNPITDTGELFF. Written as DNA, the CDR3 is TGTGCCAGCAGCTATAATCCGATCACGGACACCGGGGAGCTGTTTTTT. The J gene is TRBJ2-2, the V gene TRBV7-9; D unresolved. The germline V and J ends were trimmed by 4 bases and 3 bases, with 15 bases remaining between them. Germline V gives CDR1 SEHNR, CDR2 FQNEAQ (reference sequence). The CDR3 loop spans 16 amino acids.

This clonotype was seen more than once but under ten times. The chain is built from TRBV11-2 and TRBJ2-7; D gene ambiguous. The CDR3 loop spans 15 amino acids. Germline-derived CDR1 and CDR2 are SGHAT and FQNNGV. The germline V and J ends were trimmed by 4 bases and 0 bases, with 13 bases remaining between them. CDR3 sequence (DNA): TGTGCCAGCAGCTGGGCCGGTGAGCCCTCCTACGAGCAGTACTTC. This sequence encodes CASSWAGEPSYEQYF.